This TCR beta chain was observed in a study of a mutant IDH1 vaccine in newly diagnosed glioma. Turning to the study itself: Onset of vaccination occurred 4-6 weeks following radiotherapy alone, or with temozolomide cycles.

This clone was observed a few times. Its antigen is currently unknown. Time point given: week 5, during vaccination. Doses of 300 ug of mutant IDH1 20-mer peptide were given with topical imiquimod. Measured with immunoSEQ multiplex PCR; TCRdb has only the in-frame clones, and not every one. The data hold some 51,000 clones, with about three quarters observed a single time. Material: PBMCs, obtained from a glioma patient whose treatment included an IDH1 peptide vaccine. This TCR came from a woman between 40 and 55 years old with glioma.

The CDR3 DNA is TGTGCCACCAGCAGAGAATATGGGACAGGGGGGAACACCGGGGAGCTGTTTTTT. This translates into CATSREYGTGGNTGELFF. The chain has TRBV15 and TRBJ2-2; 11 bases are a match to TRBD1. Per the germline V gene, CDR1 is LNHNV and CDR2 is YYDKDF (reference sequence). V lost 0 bases, J lost 1 base, and 4 bases stayed unmatched. There are 18 residues in the CDR3.